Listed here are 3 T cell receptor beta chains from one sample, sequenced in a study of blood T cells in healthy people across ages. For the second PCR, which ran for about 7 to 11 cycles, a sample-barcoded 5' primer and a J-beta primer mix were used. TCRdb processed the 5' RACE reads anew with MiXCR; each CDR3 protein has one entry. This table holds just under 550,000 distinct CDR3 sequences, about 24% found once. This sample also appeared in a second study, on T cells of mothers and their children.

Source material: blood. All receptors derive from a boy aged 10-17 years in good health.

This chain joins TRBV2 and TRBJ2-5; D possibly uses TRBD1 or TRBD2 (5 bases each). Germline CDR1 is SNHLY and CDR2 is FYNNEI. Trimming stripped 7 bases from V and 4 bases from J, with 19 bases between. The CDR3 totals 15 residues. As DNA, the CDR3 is TGTGCCAGCAATCTTCAGGGAGAAAGTGGAGAGACCCAGTACTTC. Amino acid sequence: CASNLQGESGETQYF.

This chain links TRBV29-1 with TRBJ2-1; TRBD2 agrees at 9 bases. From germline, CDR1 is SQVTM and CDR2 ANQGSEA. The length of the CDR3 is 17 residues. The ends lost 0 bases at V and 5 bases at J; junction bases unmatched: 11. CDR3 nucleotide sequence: TGCAGCGTTGAAGATCAGAGTAGCGGGAGTAGAAACAATGAGCAGTTCTTC. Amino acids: CSVEDQSSGSRNNEQFF.

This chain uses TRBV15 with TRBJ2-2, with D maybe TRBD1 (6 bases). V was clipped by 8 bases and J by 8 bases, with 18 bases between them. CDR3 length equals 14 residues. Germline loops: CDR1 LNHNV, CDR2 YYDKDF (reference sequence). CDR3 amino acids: CATSKTHREGELFF. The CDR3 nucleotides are TGTGCCACCTCGAAGACTCACAGGGAAGGGGAGCTGTTTTTT.